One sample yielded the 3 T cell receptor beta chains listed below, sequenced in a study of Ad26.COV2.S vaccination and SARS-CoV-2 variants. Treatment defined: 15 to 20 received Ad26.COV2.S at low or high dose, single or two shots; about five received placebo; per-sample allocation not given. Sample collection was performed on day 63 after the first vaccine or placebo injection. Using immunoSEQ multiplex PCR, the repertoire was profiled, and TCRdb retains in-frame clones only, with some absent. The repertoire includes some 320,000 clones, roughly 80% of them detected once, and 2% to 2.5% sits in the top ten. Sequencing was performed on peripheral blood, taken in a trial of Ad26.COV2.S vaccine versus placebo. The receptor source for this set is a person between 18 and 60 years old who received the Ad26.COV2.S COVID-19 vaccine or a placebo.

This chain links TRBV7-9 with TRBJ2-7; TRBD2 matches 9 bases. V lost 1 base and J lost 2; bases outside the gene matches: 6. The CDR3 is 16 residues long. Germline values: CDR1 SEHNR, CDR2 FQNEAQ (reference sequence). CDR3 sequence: CASSLGVAGVAYEQYF. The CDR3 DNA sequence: TGTGCCAGCAGCTTAGGGGTAGCGGGGGTGGCCTACGAGCAGTACTTC.

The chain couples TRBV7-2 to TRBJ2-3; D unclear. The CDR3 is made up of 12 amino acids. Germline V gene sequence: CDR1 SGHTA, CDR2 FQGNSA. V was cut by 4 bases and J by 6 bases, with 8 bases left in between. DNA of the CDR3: TGTGCCAGCAGCTCACAAAGGGATACGCAGTATTTT. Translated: CASSSQRDTQYF.

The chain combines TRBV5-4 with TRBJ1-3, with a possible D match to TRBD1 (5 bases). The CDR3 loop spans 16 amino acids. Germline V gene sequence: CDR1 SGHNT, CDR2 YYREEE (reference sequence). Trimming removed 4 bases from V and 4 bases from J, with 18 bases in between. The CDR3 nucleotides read TGTGCCAGCAGCGTTGGAGGAGGGACGCGGGGAAACACCATATATTTT. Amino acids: CASSVGGGTRGNTIYF.